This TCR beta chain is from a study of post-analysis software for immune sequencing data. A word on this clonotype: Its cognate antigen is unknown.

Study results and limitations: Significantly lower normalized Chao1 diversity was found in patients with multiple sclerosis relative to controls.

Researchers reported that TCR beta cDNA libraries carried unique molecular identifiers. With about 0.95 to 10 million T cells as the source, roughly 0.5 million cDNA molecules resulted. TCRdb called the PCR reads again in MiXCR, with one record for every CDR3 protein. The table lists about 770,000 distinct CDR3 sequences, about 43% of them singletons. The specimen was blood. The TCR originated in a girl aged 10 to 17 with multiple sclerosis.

Written as DNA, the CDR3 is TGTGCCAGCAGCTTAAGCGGCGGGAGGGCCTTAGATACGCAGTATTTT. Its translation: CASSLSGGRALDTQYF. The chain uses TRBV7-3 and TRBJ2-3; TRBD2 matches at 9 bases. With 1 base clipped from V and 5 bases from J, the junction kept 7 bases outside the gene matches. CDR1 is SGHTA, CDR2 FQGTGA, per germline. This CDR3 has 16 amino acids.